A single sample is the source of the 3 T cell receptor beta chains below, sequenced in a study of cytomegalovirus exposure and HLA in healthy donors. The PCR made use of 60 Vbeta and 13 Jbeta primers. Data came from immunoSEQ multiplex PCR; TCRdb stores just in-frame clones and leaves some out. The sample records around 70,000 clones, approximately 82% being singletons. The specimen sequenced was PBMCs. These receptors all come from a girl aged 5 to 17 in good health and CMV-seropositive.

The count of this clone is one. The J gene is TRBJ2-2, the V gene TRBV14, with unresolved D. With 2 bases removed from V and 5 bases from J, the gap between germline ends came to 15 bases. This CDR3 has 16 residues. Germline CDR1 is SGHDN and CDR2 is FVKESK. The CDR3 loop reads CASSQHQVLVTGELFF. CDR3 coding DNA: TGTGCCAGCAGCCAACATCAGGTTTTGGTAACCGGGGAGCTGTTTTTT.

The chain is built from TRBV9 and TRBJ1-1, with D possibly matching TRBD1 (5 bases). This CDR3 contains 14 residues. The V gene's germline CDR1 is SGDLS and CDR2 YYNGEE. V was trimmed by 7 bases and J by 1 base, leaving 14 bases between them. The CDR3 DNA follows: TGTGCCAGCGGATCAGGCGGGGGGAACACTGAAGCTTTCTTT. Its protein is CASGSGGGNTEAFF.

This clone was seen a few times. The gene calls are TRBV2 and TRBJ1-4; D gene uncertain. V was clipped by 7 bases and J by 2 bases, with 11 bases between them. From germline, CDR1 is SNHLY and CDR2 FYNNEI. This CDR3 comprises 14 residues. CDR3 nucleotide sequence: TGTGCCAGCACCAGAAAGCGTACTAATGAAAAACTGTTTTTT. This gives the protein CASTRKRTNEKLFF.